This T cell receptor beta chain originates from a study of blood T cell repertoires in COVID-19 (dated by TCRdb to the early 2020s). General notes on the study: Samples from collaborators originated in the United States, Italy and Spain and spanned both the acute and convalescent phases of COVID-19. The prospective study material was composed of cDNA or gDNA derived from T cells, B-cell-depleted T cells, or PBMCs. The dataset comprised deeply sampled blood TCRbeta repertoires from subjects exposed to, actively infected with, or recovered from COVID-19. A freely available public database, intended as a resource for researchers studying the immune response to SARS-CoV-2, is where the repertoires were released. The samples were drawn from the first 160 participants of the ongoing ImmuneRACE study and from more than 1,000 subjects provided by 6 global collaborators. Nearly every sample came with metadata listing a de-identified subject ID, COVID-19 status, age in years and sex. Where HLA class I and class II types were available, the types were taken from metadata supplied by the sample provider, not from assay-based typing.

Results and caveats for the whole study, not just this receptor: The quantity of clinical and demographic metadata differed by source and by participant and was supplied without curation.

TCRbeta CDR3 regions were amplified from genomic DNA by means of the immunoSEQ Assay, a bias-controlled multiplex PCR. In the authors' own workflow: The number of nucleated cells in each sample was estimated by amplification of reference gene primers within the assay. To quantify the absolute abundance of each unique TCRbeta CDR3 rearrangement, sequence reads were collapsed and filtered. For each sample, productive Simpson clonality was calculated as the square root of Simpson's diversity index across productive rearrangements. TCRdb stores this immuneACCESS table with in-frame sequences only. Part of the clones is absent; in the studies checked, under half of the shortfall reflects unresolved V genes, and no reason is known for the rest. V and J calls and clone size are as listed in that table; D and trimming were resolved from the DNA. This sample comprises more than 100,000 clones, around 87% of them detected only once. The ten largest make up more than 3.5% of the sample.

V sheds 2 bases and J sheds 4 bases, leaving 16 bases between their ends. As encoded in the germline V gene, CDR1 is SGHRS while CDR2 is YFSETQ. From its cysteine to its phenylalanine, the CDR3 spans 16 amino acids. Just CDR3 DNA is preserved here, 48 bases in frame from base 1. To note about this clone: Its binding antigen is unknown. No much larger clone is present one base from it, and per-base qualities are unavailable.

Collaborating institutions collected whole blood in K2EDTA tubes following their own protocols. For TCRbeta analysis, collaborators shipped samples as frozen whole blood, isolated PBMCs, or DNA extracted from either of those sample types. The TCR sequence derives from a woman in her fifties or sixties with acute or convalescent COVID-19. The material sequenced was peripheral blood. The V and J segments used are TRBV5-1 and TRBJ2-1; perhaps TRBD2 is the D gene, with 6 bases matching. CDR3 protein: CASSFGGSPLYNEQFF. The nucleotide sequence is given as TGCGCCAGCAGCTTTGGAGGGAGTCCCCTATACAATGAGCAGTTCTTC.